The TCR beta chain under discussion was sequenced for a study of beta chain features in type 1 diabetes. Study background: Healthy donors, compared against patients, showed similar age, gender and cell yields. Study-level findings and limits: In all four CD4+ subsets, TCRB CDR3 length was significantly, moderately reduced in type 1 diabetes.

Expressed TCRB transcripts were sequenced, since all the RNA that had been isolated was reverse transcribed. Repertoires were generated with immunoSEQ multiplex PCR, while TCRdb's copy carries only in-frame clones and drops some. The table lists 37,000 or so clones, 45% to 50% of them singletons. Notes on this clone: Its antigen is not known.

Stem cell-like memory, regulatory, central memory and naive CD4+ cells were sorted via CD45RO/CCR7/CD25/CD127/CD95/CD27. Trimming stripped 1 base from V and 6 bases from J, with 21 bases between. The CDR3 is 18 residues long. Germline CDR1 is SNHLY and CDR2 is FYNNEI. The chain combines TRBV2 with TRBJ2-2; maybe TRBD1 (7 bases). The clonotype was recovered from a woman aged 18-29 years in good health. The specimen sequenced was central memory CD4+ T cells from blood. The CDR3 sequence: CASSEGPRGGGVAGELFF. CDR3 coding DNA: TGTGCCAGCAGTGAAGGCCCCAGAGGGGGCGGGGTAGCCGGGGAGCTGTTTTTT.